A selection of T cell receptor beta chains follows, all from one sample in a study of vaccination and CD4 T cells after COVID-19. MiXCR was run by TCRdb on the PCR reads, yielding one entry per CDR3 protein. Among fewer than 30,000 distinct CDR3 sequences listed, 28% were seen once. Their antigen targets remain unknown. The sequenced sample was CD4+ T cells from blood, cultured in vitro, obtained about 7 months after SARS-CoV-2 vaccination. The receptor set was obtained from a human donor who had recovered from COVID-19. CDR3s include the opening cysteine and the closing phenylalanine or tryptophan. The order of the fields is J gene, V gene, clone size, D gene, CDR3 protein, CDR3 DNA. The D gene is left open where the match is weak. The size entry is marked missing in some rows and otherwise reads once, few, many or a size class.

TRBJ2-3,TRBV2,.,.,CASRVPPQYF,TGTGCCAGCAGAGTCCCCCCCCAGTATTTT
TRBJ2-2,TRBV28,.,.,CASSRANTGELFF,TGTGCCAGCAGTCGGGCCAACACCGGGGAGCTGTTTTTT
TRBJ2-7,TRBV6-1,.,.,CASRQGEGREQYF,TGTGCCAGCAGACAAGGGGAAGGTCGGGAGCAGTACTTC
TRBJ2-5,TRBV29-1,.,.,CSARGGGGETQYF,TGCAGCGCACGGGGAGGGGGCGGAGAGACCCAGTACTTC
TRBJ2-7,TRBV20-1,few,.,CSAIPVGGGSYEQYF,TGCAGTGCTATCCCGGTAGGTGGCGGGTCCTACGAGCAGTACTTC
TRBJ1-1,TRBV27,few,.,CATCNVLGEAFF,TGTGCCACCTGCAACGTTTTGGGTGAAGCTTTCTTT
TRBJ2-1,TRBV29-1,.,TRBD2,CSVAGGGLGFF,TGCAGCGTCGCCGGGGGGGGGCTTGGGTTCTTC
TRBJ2-1,TRBV20-1,few,TRBD2,CSASLAGVLSSYNEQFF,TGCAGTGCTAGCCTAGCGGGAGTCCTAAGCTCCTACAATGAGCAGTTCTTC
TRBJ1-2,TRBV28,few,.,CASSSGAAVYGYTF,TGTGCCAGCAGCTCCGGGGCAGCAGTCTATGGCTACACCTTC
TRBJ2-7,TRBV28,.,.,CASSEGTESPYEQYF,TGTGCCAGCAGTGAGGGTACGGAGTCACCCTACGAGCAGTACTTC
TRBJ2-5,TRBV7-9,.,TRBD2,CASSPLSVLAGIRTFGETQYF,TGTGCCAGCAGCCCCCTATCCGTTCTAGCGGGAATCCGCACCTTCGGGGAGACCCAGTACTTC
TRBJ1-2,TRBV19,.,.,CASSSTRQGQGYTF,TGTGCCAGTAGTTCCACGCGTCAGGGGCAAGGCTACACCTTC
TRBJ2-2,TRBV6-2/TRBV6-3,.,.,CASSGTYNTGELFF,TGTGCCAGCAGTGGGACGTACAACACCGGGGAGCTGTTTTTT
TRBJ1-5,TRBV28,.,.,CAIGTLYSNQPQHF,TGTGCCATCGGGACACTTTATAGCAATCAGCCCCAGCATTTT
TRBJ2-7,TRBV28,.,TRBD2,CASRTGAAGTSGVSYEQYF,TGTGCCAGCAGGACAGGGGCAGCCGGGACTAGCGGGGTCTCCTACGAGCAGTACTTC
TRBJ2-3,TRBV7-3,few,.,CASSLGLSTDTQYF,TGTGCCAGCAGCTTAGGACTAAGCACAGATACGCAGTATTTT
TRBJ2-3,TRBV7-7,.,TRBD2,CASSPGLAGATDTQYF,TGTGCCAGCAGCCCGGGACTAGCGGGAGCCACAGATACGCAGTATTTT
TRBJ2-7,TRBV6-1,.,TRBD1,CASRIGQGMGNEQYF,TGTGCCAGCAGGATCGGACAGGGGATGGGCAACGAGCAGTACTTC
TRBJ2-3,TRBV15,many,.,CATSRDKSRRDTQYF,TGTGCCACCAGCAGAGATAAAAGTCGGAGAGATACGCAGTATTTT
TRBJ2-5,TRBV7-3,few,TRBD2,CASSLGTSGREGETQYF,TGTGCCAGCAGCTTAGGGACTAGCGGGAGAGAGGGGGAGACCCAGTACTTC
TRBJ1-1,TRBV20-1,.,.,CSAMGHFEAFF,TGCAGTGCTATGGGACATTTTGAAGCTTTCTTT
TRBJ2-1,TRBV7-2,.,.,CASSPDREDEQFF,TGTGCCAGCAGCCCAGACAGGGAGGATGAGCAGTTCTTC
TRBJ2-3,TRBV20-1,.,.,CSARGRDTQYF,TGCAGTGCTAGGGGACGAGATACGCAGTATTTT
TRBJ1-2,TRBV28,medium-sized,TRBD1,CASTLRWDSGGYTF,TGTGCCAGCACCCTCCGGTGGGACAGTGGTGGCTACACCTTC
TRBJ1-1,TRBV20-1,few,.,CSARDFARGMNTEAFF,TGCAGTGCTAGAGATTTCGCCCGGGGGATGAACACTGAAGCTTTCTTT
TRBJ2-7,TRBV27,.,.,CASSLRGYHEQYF,TGTGCCAGCAGTTTACGGGGGTATCACGAGCAGTACTTC
TRBJ2-7,TRBV29-1,.,TRBD2,CSGLAGTYEQYF,TGCAGCGGACTAGCCGGAACCTACGAGCAGTACTTC
TRBJ1-5,TRBV28,.,.,CASSSPEGPNQPQHF,TGTGCCAGCAGTTCTCCCGAGGGGCCCAATCAGCCCCAGCATTTT
TRBJ1-1,TRBV15,many,TRBD1,CATSRDRDSPLEAFF,TGTGCCACCAGCAGAGATCGGGACAGCCCTCTTGAAGCTTTCTTT
TRBJ1-1,TRBV28,few,.,CASRASYRLVKGGKAFF,TGTGCCAGCAGGGCTTCCTATCGTCTTGTTAAGGGAGGGAAAGCTTTCTTT
TRBJ1-2,TRBV20-1,few,.,CSARESRGEYGYTF,TGCAGTGCTAGAGAGTCAAGGGGGGAGTATGGCTACACCTTC
TRBJ1-1,TRBV19,.,.,CASSTRGTRVPAFF,TGTGCCAGTAGTACCCGAGGAACCAGGGTCCCAGCTTTCTTT
TRBJ2-5,TRBV20-1,medium-sized,TRBD1,CSARETGGMETQYF,TGCAGTGCTAGAGAGACAGGGGGCATGGAGACCCAGTACTTC
TRBJ2-3,TRBV20-1,few,.,CSASGARSTDTQYF,TGCAGTGCTAGCGGGGCCCGAAGCACAGATACGCAGTATTTT
TRBJ2-5,TRBV28,few,.,CASSLWDLDRYQETQYF,TGTGCCAGCAGTTTATGGGACTTGGACAGATACCAAGAGACCCAGTACTTC
TRBJ2-5,TRBV7-9,medium-sized,TRBD2,CASGPGTSDLETQYF,TGTGCCAGCGGACCCGGGACTAGCGACCTGGAGACCCAGTACTTC
TRBJ2-3,TRBV5-1,once,TRBD2,CASRLAGGPPDTQYF,TGCGCCAGCAGATTAGCGGGAGGGCCCCCCGATACGCAGTATTTT
TRBJ2-5,TRBV15,medium-sized,.,CATSRRGETQYF,TGTGCCACCAGCCGGCGAGGGGAGACCCAGTACTTC
TRBJ2-3,TRBV6-4,.,TRBD2,CASSDSASGSTDTQYF,TGTGCCAGCAGTGACTCGGCTAGCGGGAGCACAGATACGCAGTATTTT
TRBJ1-2,TRBV10-3,.,.,CAISSTGFSYGYTF,TGTGCCATCAGTTCGACAGGTTTTAGCTATGGCTACACCTTC
TRBJ1-1,TRBV29-1,few,TRBD1,CSVDRGRRTEAFF,TGCAGCGTTGACAGGGGGCGGCGCACTGAAGCTTTCTTT
TRBJ2-5,TRBV29-1,few,TRBD2,CSARGLAPVETQYF,TGCAGCGCAAGGGGACTAGCGCCTGTAGAGACCCAGTACTTC
TRBJ1-5,TRBV5-8,.,.,CASSGDLWGLTPQHF,TGTGCCAGCAGCGGCGATTTATGGGGTTTGACGCCCCAGCATTTT
TRBJ2-5,TRBV5-8,.,.,CASSLWGGQETQYF,TGTGCCAGCAGCTTATGGGGAGGCCAAGAGACCCAGTACTTC
TRBJ2-1,TRBV7-9,few,.,CASSLEEGLGGMFF,TGTGCCAGCAGCTTAGAAGAGGGTTTGGGGGGCATGTTCTTC
TRBJ2-5,TRBV18,few,.,CASSPSGAQETQYF,TGTGCCAGCTCACCATCAGGGGCCCAAGAGACCCAGTACTTC
TRBJ2-5,TRBV10-3,few,.,CAISEGGRVETQYF,TGTGCCATCAGTGAAGGCGGCAGGGTCGAGACCCAGTACTTC
TRBJ2-1,TRBV7-8,few,.,CASSLVGPYNEQFF,TGTGCCAGCAGCTTAGTAGGACCTTACAATGAGCAGTTCTTC
TRBJ1-1,TRBV7-8,few,.,CASSLGHSNTEAFF,TGTGCCAGCAGCTTAGGACACTCGAACACTGAAGCTTTCTTT
TRBJ2-3,TRBV4-1,.,.,CASSHPGTDTQYF,TGCGCCAGCAGCCACCCCGGGACAGATACGCAGTATTTT
TRBJ1-1,TRBV18,few,TRBD1,CASSPADRGIRAFF,TGTGCCAGCTCACCAGCGGACAGGGGGATTAGAGCTTTCTTT
TRBJ2-7,TRBV19,.,.,CASSTSTLTYEQYF,TGTGCCAGTAGTACGTCGACTTTGACCTACGAGCAGTACTTC
TRBJ1-6,TRBV28,.,.,CASRSGTPWNSPLHF,TGTGCCAGCAGGTCAGGGACCCCTTGGAATTCACCCCTCCACTTT
TRBJ2-3,TRBV19,.,.,CASSIQRTTDTQYF,TGTGCCAGTAGTATACAACGGACCACAGATACGCAGTATTTT
TRBJ2-7,TRBV6-2/TRBV6-3,few,TRBD2,CASSSSGRIYEQYF,TGTGCCAGCAGTTCTAGCGGGAGGATTTACGAGCAGTACTTC